The sequence of this TCR beta chain was determined in a study of blood T cell repertoires in COVID-19. Study as a whole: Donors in the United States, Italy and Spain gave samples during acute or convalescent COVID-19. T cells, B-cell-depleted T cells, or PBMCs supplied cDNA or gDNA.

In germline, CDR1 is SEHNR, CDR2 FQNEAQ (reference sequence). V was shortened by 2 bases and J by 1 base, with 11 bases between the two germline ends. The CDR3 runs 15 residues. Study processing details: Counts of nucleated cells, estimated from reference gene primer amplification, were obtained. Profiling relied on immunoSEQ multiplex PCR, and the TCRdb table lists in-frame clones only, not all of them. V and J calls and clone size come straight from that table; D and trimming were deduced from the DNA. Here the sample spans over 55,000 clones, around 88% being singletons. This clone was seen only once.

This chain links TRBV7-9 with TRBJ1-1, with D maybe TRBD1 (6 bases). Sequences were obtained from peripheral blood. This TCR derives from a man between 50 and 59 years old with active COVID-19. The CDR3 region has the DNA TGTGCCAGCAGCTTACGACAGGCCGCGAACACTGAAGCTTTCTTT. Protein sequence: CASSLRQAANTEAFF.